This T cell receptor beta chain is from a study of beta chain features in type 1 diabetes. Study overall: The study examined 107,917,701 sorted cells across all samples.

With respect to this clone: No antigen is known for it.

Expressed TCRB transcripts were sequenced after all isolated RNA was converted to cDNA. About 3.3 million reads, on average, came from each naive, central memory and regulatory T cell sample. TCRdb's copy holds only in-frame clones and misses some; the assay was immunoSEQ multiplex PCR. The repertoire includes about 260,000 clones, about 63% of them detected once, and 0.053% sits in the top ten. Study-level points and caveats: Fewer junction insertions and more nucleotide deletions appeared in type 1 diabetes patients.

The CDR3 runs 14 residues. Per germline, CDR1 SEHNR and CDR2 FQNEAQ (reference sequence). The ends were cut back, 3 bases at V and 2 bases at J, with 10 bases in the middle. The TCR comes from a man younger than 40 in good health. Sequencing was done on a sample of naive CD4+ T cells from blood. The chain combines TRBV7-9 with TRBJ1-2; D unresolved. Written as DNA, the CDR3 is TGTGCCAGCAGCTTCTTGACGGAGAACTATGGCTACACCTTC. Residues: CASSFLTENYGYTF. Together with reference TRBV7-9 and TRBJ1-2, the CDR3 gives the full variable domain: DTGVSQNPRHKITKRGQNVTFRCDPISEHNRLYWYRQTLGQGPEFLTYFQNEAQLEKSRLLSDRFSAERPKGSFSTLEIQRTEQGDSAMYLCASSFLTENYGYTFGSGTRLTVV.